The entry that follows covers one T cell receptor beta chain sequence. The antigen remains unidentified. The entry originates in a study of T cell responses to AZD1222 COVID-19 vaccine. Regarding the study as a whole: A rise in Spike-specific TCR breadth and depth followed two AZD1222 doses.

Only in-frame clones appear in the TCRdb table, and some are missing; sequencing was by immunoSEQ multiplex PCR. The profile shows about 130,000 clones, over 80% of them singletons. Sequencing used peripheral blood, obtained on day 0 of AZD1222 vaccination. This TCR derives from an adult in good health.

CDR3 sequence: CASSDQGESWGYGYTF. CDR3 DNA: TGTGCCAGCAGTGATCAGGGCGAAAGCTGGGGCTATGGCTACACCTTC. The gene calls are TRBV25-1 and TRBJ1-2; TRBD1 might be the D (5 bases). The ends were cut back, 3 bases at V and 4 bases at J, with 18 bases in the middle. Germline CDR1 MGHDK, CDR2 SYGVNS. This CDR3 has 16 residues.